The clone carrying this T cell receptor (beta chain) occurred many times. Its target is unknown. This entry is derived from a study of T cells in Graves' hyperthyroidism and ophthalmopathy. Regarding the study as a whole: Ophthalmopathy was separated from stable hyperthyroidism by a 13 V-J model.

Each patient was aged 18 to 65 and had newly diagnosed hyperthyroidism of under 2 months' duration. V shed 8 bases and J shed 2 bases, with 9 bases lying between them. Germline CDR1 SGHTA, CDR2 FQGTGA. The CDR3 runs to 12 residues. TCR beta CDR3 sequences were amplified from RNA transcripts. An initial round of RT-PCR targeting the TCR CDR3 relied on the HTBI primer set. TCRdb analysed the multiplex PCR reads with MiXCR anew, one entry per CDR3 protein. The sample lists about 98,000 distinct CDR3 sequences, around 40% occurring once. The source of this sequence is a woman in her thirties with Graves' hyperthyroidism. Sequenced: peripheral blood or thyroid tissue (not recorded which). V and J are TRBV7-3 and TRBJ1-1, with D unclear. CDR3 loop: CASLGPNTEAFF. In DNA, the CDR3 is TGTGCCAGCTTAGGGCCAAACACTGAAGCTTTCTTT.